Detailed here is one T cell receptor beta chain. The source of the sample is a study of sequential checkpoint blockade in melanoma. Study as a whole: Both treatment sequences were followed by maintenance nivolumab.

V was shortened by 3 bases and J by 3 bases, with 12 bases between the two germline ends. Germline assignment: CDR1 MDHEN and CDR2 SYDVKM. This CDR3 contains 14 residues. Here immunoSEQ multiplex PCR was the method, and the copy in TCRdb shows in-frame clones only, minus some. The sample shows some 10,000 clones, roughly 80% of them seen only once. Noted treatment: randomized to nivolumab then ipilimumab (arm A) or the reverse (arm B). No patient had prior DNA-damaging chemotherapy. From thawed PBMCs, live CD3+CD8+ cells negative for CD19 and CD56 were sorted. This receptor was obtained from a human donor with melanoma. This chain links TRBV28 with TRBJ2-7; no firm D call. Sequences were derived from CD8+ T cells sorted from blood (inferred from file names), sampled from a patient given nivolumab and ipilimumab in sequence. CDR3 region: CASSFSPGFYEQYF. DNA for the CDR3: TGTGCCAGCAGTTTCTCCCCCGGGTTCTACGAGCAGTACTTC.